This T cell receptor (beta chain) is from a study of blood T cell repertoires in COVID-19. Sequencing was performed with immunoSEQ multiplex PCR; in TCRdb, only in-frame clones are kept and a portion is missing. Here the sample spans 150,000 to 200,000 clones, more than 75% being singletons. The CDR3 runs to 15 residues. Germline loops: CDR1 MNHNS, CDR2 SASEGT. V shed 5 bases and J shed 8 bases, with 21 bases lying between them. This chain links TRBV6-1 with TRBJ1-2, with a possible D match to TRBD1 (6 bases). The source material was peripheral blood. This TCR derives from a woman aged 55-69 years with COVID-19, enrolled during active disease. DNA for the CDR3: TGTGCCAGCAGTACGGTGGTGGACAGTTCACAAGGCTACACCTTC. It translates to CASSTVVDSSQGYTF.